This TCR beta chain comes out of a study of cytomegalovirus exposure and HLA in healthy donors. Study in general: Clustering assigned 81% of the approximately 400 genotyped donors to the Caucasian-associated ancestry cluster. The study's findings and limits: It was about 180 TCR beta chains that were listed as cytomegalovirus-associated. One later analysis reportedly identified an Asian-associated ancestry cluster that showed fewer N-insertions than the roughly 700-donor mean.

Researchers ran the PCR with 60 Vbeta and 13 Jbeta primers. In the study's own analysis: Later, 75 million to 100 million unique TCR beta chains were counted in an analysis, and about 10 million of them were shared. TCRdb's copy holds only in-frame clones and misses some; the assay was immunoSEQ multiplex PCR. The D gene and trimming were derived from the DNA, and the V and J assignments and clone size from that table. The sample holds about 150,000 clones, roughly 64% seen once. The CDR3 has 14 residues. Germline loops: CDR1 LGHNT, CDR2 FRNRAP. J was trimmed by 4 bases and V by 2 bases; bases with no gene match: 3. This clone is a singleton in its sample. Its antigen is as yet unknown.

This receptor was identified in a woman in her twenties or thirties in good health and CMV-seropositive. The sample taken for sequencing was PBMCs. This chain links TRBV12-5 with TRBJ2-3, with TRBD2 identical over 7 bases. As DNA, the CDR3 is TGTGCTAGTGGTTTGTCCGGGGGGTCAGATACGCAGTATTTT. Translation gives CASGLSGGSDTQYF.